This is a list of T cell receptor beta chains from one sample in a study of blood T cell repertoires in COVID-19. The table came from immunoSEQ multiplex PCR; TCRdb's copy has only in-frame clones and leaves some out. The sample consists of more than 250,000 clones, around four fifths of them appearing once. Material for sequencing was peripheral blood. The origin of the receptors is a woman in her 50s with acute or convalescent COVID-19. CDR3s include the opening cysteine and the closing phenylalanine or tryptophan. The order of the fields is CDR3 protein, CDR3 DNA, V gene, clone size, J gene, CDR3 length, D gene. D genes are given only for firm matches. Some rows have no size entry. The others give once, few or many, or a class for an expanded clone.

cdr3_aa: CASRMTLQGDGYTF
cdr3_nt: TGTGCCAGCAGAATGACACTCCAGGGGGACGGCTACACCTTC
v_call: TRBV2
clone_size: .
j_call: TRBJ1-2
cdr3_length: 14
d_call: TRBD1

cdr3_aa: CASSEDRGGTEAFF
cdr3_nt: TGTGCCAGTAGTGAAGACAGGGGGGGCACTGAAGCTTTCTTT
v_call: TRBV19
clone_size: .
j_call: TRBJ1-1
cdr3_length: 14
d_call: TRBD1

cdr3_aa: CASSQEEVRGSPLHF
cdr3_nt: TGTGCCAGCAGCCAAGAAGAGGTCCGGGGTTCACCCCTCCACTTT
v_call: TRBV14
clone_size: .
j_call: TRBJ1-6
cdr3_length: 15
d_call: .

cdr3_aa: CASSPRSQETQYF
cdr3_nt: TGTGCCAGCTCACCACGCAGTCAAGAGACCCAGTACTTC
v_call: TRBV18
clone_size: .
j_call: TRBJ2-5
cdr3_length: 13
d_call: .

cdr3_aa: CASRPSVSNEKLFF
cdr3_nt: TGTGCCAGCAGGCCCTCGGTCTCCAATGAAAAACTGTTTTTT
v_call: TRBV28
clone_size: .
j_call: TRBJ1-4
cdr3_length: 14
d_call: .

cdr3_aa: CASSLGNEAFF
cdr3_nt: TGTGCCAGCAGCTTGGGTAATGAAGCTTTCTTT
v_call: TRBV5-6
clone_size: .
j_call: TRBJ1-1
cdr3_length: 11
d_call: .

cdr3_aa: CASSRGDYNEQFF
cdr3_nt: TGCGCCAGCAGCAGAGGAGACTACAATGAGCAGTTCTTC
v_call: TRBV5-1
clone_size: .
j_call: TRBJ2-1
cdr3_length: 13
d_call: .

cdr3_aa: CASSQDRGIYTF
cdr3_nt: TGTGCCAGCAGCCAAGATCGAGGCATCTACACCTTC
v_call: TRBV3-1/TRBV3-2
clone_size: few
j_call: TRBJ1-2
cdr3_length: 12
d_call: .

cdr3_aa: CATSDWTQGAGYTF
cdr3_nt: TGTGCCACCAGTGATTGGACACAGGGTGCGGGCTACACCTTC
v_call: TRBV24-1
clone_size: .
j_call: TRBJ1-2
cdr3_length: 14
d_call: .

cdr3_aa: CATQQGRNTEAFF
cdr3_nt: TGTGCCACACAACAGGGGAGGAACACTGAAGCTTTCTTT
v_call: TRBV30
clone_size: .
j_call: TRBJ1-1
cdr3_length: 13
d_call: TRBD1

cdr3_aa: CASSDEWETTNEKLFF
cdr3_nt: TGTGCCAGCAGTGACGAGTGGGAGACAACTAATGAAAAACTGTTTTTT
v_call: TRBV6-4
clone_size: .
j_call: TRBJ1-4
cdr3_length: 16
d_call: .

cdr3_aa: CASRVSRTNEKLFF
cdr3_nt: TGTGCCAGCCGAGTGAGTCGAACTAATGAAAAACTGTTTTTT
v_call: TRBV2
clone_size: .
j_call: TRBJ1-4
cdr3_length: 14
d_call: .

cdr3_aa: CAWSPGGGRTDTQYF
cdr3_nt: TGTGCCTGGAGTCCCGGCGGGGGTAGGACAGATACGCAGTATTTT
v_call: TRBV30
clone_size: .
j_call: TRBJ2-3
cdr3_length: 15
d_call: TRBD2

cdr3_aa: CASSRQGEGQPEQYF
cdr3_nt: TGTGCCAGCAGTAGACAGGGGGAGGGCCAGCCCGAGCAGTACTTC
v_call: TRBV6-5
clone_size: .
j_call: TRBJ2-7
cdr3_length: 15
d_call: TRBD1

cdr3_aa: CATSRDLTDTQYF
cdr3_nt: TGTGCCACCAGCAGAGACCTAACGGATACGCAGTATTTT
v_call: TRBV15
clone_size: .
j_call: TRBJ2-3
cdr3_length: 13
d_call: .